The sequence of this TCR beta chain was determined in a study of T cell changes during pregnancy in multiple sclerosis (dated by TCRdb to between 2017 and 2020). Regarding the complete study: The study examined how the T cell repertoire changed over the course of pregnancy in women with multiple sclerosis.

Regarding this clone: The antigen it binds to is not known. Base qualities were left out, and no much larger clone turns up one base away.

The library relied on the immunoSEQ multiplex PCR assay. This is the immuneACCESS table as TCRdb keeps it, with only in-frame sequences that have V and J called. A part of the clones is gone; compared with another copy, unresolved V genes explain less than half, and the rest is unexplained. A total of over 65,000 clones appear in this sample, more than 85% of them only once. The ten biggest clones cover approximately 2.4% of the sample. From a lookup of the germline V gene, CDR1 and CDR2 are SGHAT and FQNNGV. Its CDR3 holds 15 amino acids, cysteine through phenylalanine. Only the CDR3 region is kept as DNA, spanning 45 bases read in frame from base 1. Trimming at the junction amounts to 2 bases on V and 3 bases on J, and the germline ends lie 11 bases apart.

Rearrangement joined TRBV11-2 to TRBJ2-1; TRBD2 might be the D gene, on 5 matching bases. The receptor was derived from a female donor with multiple sclerosis, enrolled in a pregnancy study. The specimen comprised peripheral blood, sampled in the first trimester of pregnancy. The bases read TGTGCCAGCAGCTTATATACTAGTCTCTACAATGAGCAGTTCTTC. This gives the protein CASSLYTSLYNEQFF. The CDR3 plus the reference TRBV11-2 and TRBJ2-1 genes for the other parts give the full variable domain: EAGVAQSPRYKIIEKRQSVAFWCNPISGHATLYWYQQILGQGPKLLIQFQNNGVVDDSQLPKDRFSAERLKGVDSTLKIQPAKLEDSAVYLCASSLYTSLYNEQFFGPGTRLTVL.